This TCR beta chain was recovered during a study of shared clonotypes between healthy human individuals. For this clone: Its matching antigen is unknown. The sample has other DNA sequences that encode this CDR3 too.

All donors were healthy HIV-negative adults lacking recent acute infections or vaccinations. Study-level results: Limited genetic and exposure-history diversity came from having few donors. Naive subsets typically showed greater estimated richness than memory subsets.

Trimming cost V 6 bases and J 0 bases, with 6 bases left between them. There are 12 residues in the CDR3. Germline-derived CDR1 and CDR2 are SGHAT and FQNNGV. Each PCR replicate from the sorted subsets contained about 200 ng DNA, which is about 31,000 T cell genomes. Sequencing used immunoSEQ multiplex PCR; TCRdb keeps in-frame clones, though not all of them. The repertoire holds more than 2 million clones, with 90% to 95% as singletons. The rearrangement joins TRBV11-2 to TRBJ2-7, with D possibly TRBD2 on 5 matching bases. The material sequenced was naive CD4+ T cells sorted from blood. The subset here: CD45RA+ positively selected. The receptor was isolated from a young man in good health. The CDR3 protein is CASSRDSYEQYF. CDR3 coding DNA: TGTGCCAGCAGTCGGGACTCCTACGAGCAGTACTTC. The whole variable domain, filled in from reference TRBV11-2 and TRBJ2-7, reads EAGVAQSPRYKIIEKRQSVAFWCNPISGHATLYWYQQILGQGPKLLIQFQNNGVVDDSQLPKDRFSAERLKGVDSTLKIQPAKLEDSAVYLCASSRDSYEQYFGPGTRLTVT.